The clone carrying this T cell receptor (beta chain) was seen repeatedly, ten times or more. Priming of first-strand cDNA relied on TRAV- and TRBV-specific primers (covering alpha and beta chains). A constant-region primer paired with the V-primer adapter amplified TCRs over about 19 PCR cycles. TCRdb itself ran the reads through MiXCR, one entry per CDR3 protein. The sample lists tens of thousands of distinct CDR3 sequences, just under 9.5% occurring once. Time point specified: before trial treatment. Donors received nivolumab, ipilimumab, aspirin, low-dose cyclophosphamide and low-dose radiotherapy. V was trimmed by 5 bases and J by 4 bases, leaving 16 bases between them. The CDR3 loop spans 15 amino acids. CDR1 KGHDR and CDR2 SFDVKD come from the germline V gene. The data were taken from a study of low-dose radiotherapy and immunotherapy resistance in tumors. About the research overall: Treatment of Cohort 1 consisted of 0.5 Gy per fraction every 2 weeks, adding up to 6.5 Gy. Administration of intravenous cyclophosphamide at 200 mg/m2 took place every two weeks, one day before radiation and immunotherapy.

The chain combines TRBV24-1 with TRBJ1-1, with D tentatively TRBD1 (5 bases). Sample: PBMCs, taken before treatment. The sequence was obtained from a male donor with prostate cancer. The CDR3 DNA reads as TGTGCCACCAGTGGCGGGGCGCTCTGGAGCACTGAAGCTTTCTTT. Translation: CATSGGALWSTEAFF.